Below, 4 T cell receptor beta chains from the same sample are listed, as sequenced in a study of blood T cell repertoires in COVID-19. Sequencing was performed with immunoSEQ multiplex PCR; in TCRdb, only in-frame clones are kept and a portion is missing. The profile covers a few hundred thousand clones, with 88% appearing a single time and over 1% taken by the ten largest. What was sequenced was PBMCs or T cells enriched from blood (not recorded which). The receptor source for this set is a woman in her 30s who had been exposed to COVID-19.

The CDR3 region has the DNA TGTGCCAGCAGGGGAGGCAGATCCCAAGCTAACTATGGCTACACCTTC. Protein product: CASRGGRSQANYGYTF. The rearrangement joins TRBV9 to TRBJ1-2; D is uncertain. V lost 5 bases and J lost 0, with 17 bases in between. The length of the CDR3 is 16 residues. Per the germline V gene, CDR1 is SGDLS and CDR2 is YYNGEE.

The chain uses TRBV19 and TRBJ2-7; D might be TRBD1 (5 bases). CDR1 is LNHDA, CDR2 SQIVND, per germline (reference sequence). Trimming removed 6 bases from V and 5 bases from J, with 17 bases in between. The CDR3 spans 14 residues. CDR3: CASRARQGTDEQYF. In DNA form, the CDR3 reads TGTGCCAGTAGGGCCAGGCAGGGCACGGACGAGCAGTACTTC.

The chain is built from TRBV11-2 and TRBJ2-7, with D possibly being TRBD1 (5 bases). CDR3 length: 14 residues. V was shortened by 2 bases and J by 12 bases, with 20 bases between the two germline ends. Per the germline V gene, CDR1 is SGHAT and CDR2 is FQNNGV. Written as DNA, the CDR3 is TGTGCCAGCAGCTTACAGGGCTTGTTCTACGAGTTGTACTTC. Amino acids: CASSLQGLFYELYF.

The CDR3 sequence: CASSRTKSSTIYF. CDR3 coding DNA: TGTGCCAGCAGTCGGACAAAATCTAGCACCATATATTTT. The chain links TRBV7-8 to TRBJ1-3; maybe TRBD1 (5 bases). Germline-derived CDR1 and CDR2 are SGHVS and FQNEAQ. V lost 6 bases to trimming and J lost 9 bases, with 15 bases between them. The CDR3 spans 13 residues.